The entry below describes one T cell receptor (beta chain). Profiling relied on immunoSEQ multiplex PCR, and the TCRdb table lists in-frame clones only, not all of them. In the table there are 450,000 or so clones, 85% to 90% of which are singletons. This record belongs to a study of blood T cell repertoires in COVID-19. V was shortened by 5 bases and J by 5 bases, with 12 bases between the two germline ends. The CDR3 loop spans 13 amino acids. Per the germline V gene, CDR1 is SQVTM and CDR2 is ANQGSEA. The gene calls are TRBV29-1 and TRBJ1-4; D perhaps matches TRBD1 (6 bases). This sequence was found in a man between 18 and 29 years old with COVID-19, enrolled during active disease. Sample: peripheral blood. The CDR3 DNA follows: TGCAGCGTTTTGCAGGGGCTGAATGAAAAACTGTTTTTT. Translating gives CSVLQGLNEKLFF.